This TCR beta chain was obtained from a study of T cells in tuberculosis. Study summary: This South African cohort compared adolescents with or without latent tuberculosis against adults with active tuberculosis. Regarding the study as a whole: GMM-specific TCRs were nearer to active tuberculosis alpha repertoires, suggesting expansion.

Latent tuberculosis screening used tuberculin skin test and IGRA at entry. Only in-frame clones appear in the TCRdb table, and some are missing; sequencing was by immunoSEQ multiplex PCR. The data hold under 35,000 clones, with roughly 94% observed a single time. Notes on this clone: Its antigen is as yet unknown.

This TCR derives from a donor aged 10-35 years with latent tuberculosis or without tuberculosis infection. The specimen sequenced was PBMCs.

DNA for the CDR3: TGTGCCAGCAGTGACATGAGCGGGAGGTACGAGCAGTACTTC. It specifies CASSDMSGRYEQYF. The chain combines TRBV25-1 with TRBJ2-7, with 9 bases fitting TRBD2. Germline values: CDR1 MGHDK, CDR2 SYGVNS. V shed 3 bases and J 4 bases; nucleotides not matched to a gene: 4. The CDR3 consists of 14 residues.